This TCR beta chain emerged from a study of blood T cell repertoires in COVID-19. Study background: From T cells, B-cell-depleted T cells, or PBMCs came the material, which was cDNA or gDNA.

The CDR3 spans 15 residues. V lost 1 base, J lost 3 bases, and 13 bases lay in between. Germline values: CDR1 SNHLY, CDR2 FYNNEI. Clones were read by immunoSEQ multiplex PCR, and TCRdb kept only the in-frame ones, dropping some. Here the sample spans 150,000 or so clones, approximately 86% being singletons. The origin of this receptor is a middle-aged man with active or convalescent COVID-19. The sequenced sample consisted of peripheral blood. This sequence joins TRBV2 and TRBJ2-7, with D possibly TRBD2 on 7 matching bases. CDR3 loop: CASSEGHGGHYEQYF. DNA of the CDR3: TGTGCCAGCAGTGAAGGACACGGGGGGCACTACGAGCAGTACTTC. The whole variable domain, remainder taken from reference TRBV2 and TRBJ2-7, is EPEVTQTPSHQVTQMGQEVILRCVPISNHLYFYWYRQILGQKVEFLVSFYNNEISEKSEIFDDQFSVERPDGSNFTLKIRSTKLEDSAMYFCASSEGHGGHYEQYFGPGTRLTVT.